The source of this T cell receptor (beta chain) is a study of CD8+ T cells in alopecia areata. The sequencing template was cDNA reverse transcribed from extracted RNA. Sequencing was performed with immunoSEQ multiplex PCR; in TCRdb, only in-frame clones are kept and a portion is missing. The profile covers 250,000 or so clones, none occurring a single time. V lost 1 base and J 3 bases, leaving 10 bases between the germline ends. Germline V gives CDR1 GKSSPN, CDR2 SITVG. This CDR3 is 15 amino acids long. The sorting of pooled cutaneous lymph node cells relied on CD4, CD8alpha, NKG2D, NKG2ACE and other markers. This clone appeared a few times. Germline and genes: mouse. The read ends 3 residues before the CDR3 terminus; that terminus is restored from the germline J gene.

This receptor was obtained from a C3H/HeJ mouse with alopecia areata. The mice in this strain carry MHC haplotype H2-k. Sequencing was done on a sample of CD4+ T cells sorted from a lymph node. The chain links TRBV31 to TRBJ1-6; no definite D call. TRBJ1-6 has ORF status, its function being uncertain. CDR3 loop: CAWSPRHHYNSPLYF. Partial CDR3 DNA: TGTGCCTGGAGTCCCAGACACCACTATAATTCGCCC.